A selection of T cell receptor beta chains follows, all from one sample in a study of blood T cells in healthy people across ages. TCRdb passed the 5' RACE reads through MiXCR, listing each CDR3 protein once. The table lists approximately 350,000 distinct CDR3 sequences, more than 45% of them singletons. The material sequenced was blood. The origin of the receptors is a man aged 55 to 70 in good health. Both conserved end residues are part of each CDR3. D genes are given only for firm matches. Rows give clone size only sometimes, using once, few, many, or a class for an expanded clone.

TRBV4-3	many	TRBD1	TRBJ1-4	TGCGCCAGCAGCCGGGACGCTGGAGGGGGCGAAAAACTGTTTTTT	CASSRDAGGGEKLFF
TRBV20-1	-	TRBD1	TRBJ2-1	TGCAGTGCCATCCGGGACAGTACCTACAATGAGCAGTTCTTC	CSAIRDSTYNEQFF
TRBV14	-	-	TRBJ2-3	TGTGCCAGCAGCCGAAATGTCCCAGCGATTAGCACAGATACGCAGTATTTT	CASSRNVPAISTDTQYF
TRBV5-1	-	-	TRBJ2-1	TGCGCCAGCAGCTTGGATGGGATACGAGACAATGAGCAGTTCTTC	CASSLDGIRDNEQFF
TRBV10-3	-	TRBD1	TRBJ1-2	TGTGCCATCAGCGCCCGACAGGGACAGGGCTACGGCTACACCTTC	CAISARQGQGYGYTF
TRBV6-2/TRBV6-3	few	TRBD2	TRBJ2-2	TGTGCCAGCATGCTCTTGAGCGGGAGGGCGTCTACCGGGGAGCTGTTTTTT	CASMLLSGRASTGELFF
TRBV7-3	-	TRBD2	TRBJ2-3	TGTGCCAGCAGCGGGACTAGCGGGACAGGAGATACGCAGTATTTT	CASSGTSGTGDTQYF
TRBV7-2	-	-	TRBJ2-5	TGTGCCAGCAGCCAGATCGATGGGATGGATGCGGGGGAGACCCAGTACTTC	CASSQIDGMDAGETQYF
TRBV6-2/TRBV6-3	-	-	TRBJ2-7	TGTGCCAGCGGCATATTGGGTTCCTATGAGCAGTACTTC	CASGILGSYEQYF
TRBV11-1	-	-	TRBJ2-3	TGTGCCAGCAGCTTAGGAGACTACACAGATACGCAGTATTTT	CASSLGDYTDTQYF
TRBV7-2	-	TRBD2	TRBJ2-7	TGTGCCAGCAGCTTAGGTGGACTAGCGGGGAGGGTAGAGACCCGGTACTTC	CASSLGGLAGRVETRYF